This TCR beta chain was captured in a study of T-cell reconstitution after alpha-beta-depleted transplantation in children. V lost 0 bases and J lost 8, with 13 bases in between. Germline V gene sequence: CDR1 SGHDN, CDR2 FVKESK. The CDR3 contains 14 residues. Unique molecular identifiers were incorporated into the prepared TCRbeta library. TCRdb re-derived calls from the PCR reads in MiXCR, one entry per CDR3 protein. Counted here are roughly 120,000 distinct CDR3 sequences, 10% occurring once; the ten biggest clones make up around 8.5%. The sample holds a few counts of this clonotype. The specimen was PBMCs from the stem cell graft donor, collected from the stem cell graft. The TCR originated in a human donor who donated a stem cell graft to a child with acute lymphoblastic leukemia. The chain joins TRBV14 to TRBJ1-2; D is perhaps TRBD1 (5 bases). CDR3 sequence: CASSQDWDARGYTF. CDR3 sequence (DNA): TGTGCCAGCAGCCAAGATTGGGACGCCCGGGGCTACACCTTC.